This T cell receptor beta chain was identified in a study of T cells in tumors after PD-1 blockade. Study background: Either cemiplimab 350 mg every 2 weeks or pembrolizumab 200 mg every 3 weeks was given. Blood samples averaged around 100,000 templates (range roughly 24,679-270,000) and over 35,000 unique clonotypes. Daily vismodegib 150 mg continued in a subset of anti-PD-1-treated patients.

CDR3 size: 14 residues. Germline CDR1 and CDR2: MNHNY and SVGAGI (reference sequence). Some clones are missing from TCRdb's copy, which holds only in-frame ones; the method was immunoSEQ multiplex PCR. There are about 59,000 clones in the sample; about four fifths occur only once, and roughly an eighth lies in the top ten. This clone occurred a few times. At one of its ends the junction is not consistent with the germline gene, which may arise from a read error. Input was roughly 616 ng to 6,004 ng of genomic DNA from tumor or blood. This receptor was obtained from a human donor with basal cell carcinoma. The chain uses TRBV6-6 and TRBJ1-5; possible D gene TRBD1, 5 bases. The specimen comprised PBMCs, sampled before anti-PD-1 treatment. The CDR3 protein is CASSHSGSNQPQHF. The DNA for the CDR3 is TGTGCCAGCAGTCACTCAGGGAGCAATCAGCCCCAGCATTTT.